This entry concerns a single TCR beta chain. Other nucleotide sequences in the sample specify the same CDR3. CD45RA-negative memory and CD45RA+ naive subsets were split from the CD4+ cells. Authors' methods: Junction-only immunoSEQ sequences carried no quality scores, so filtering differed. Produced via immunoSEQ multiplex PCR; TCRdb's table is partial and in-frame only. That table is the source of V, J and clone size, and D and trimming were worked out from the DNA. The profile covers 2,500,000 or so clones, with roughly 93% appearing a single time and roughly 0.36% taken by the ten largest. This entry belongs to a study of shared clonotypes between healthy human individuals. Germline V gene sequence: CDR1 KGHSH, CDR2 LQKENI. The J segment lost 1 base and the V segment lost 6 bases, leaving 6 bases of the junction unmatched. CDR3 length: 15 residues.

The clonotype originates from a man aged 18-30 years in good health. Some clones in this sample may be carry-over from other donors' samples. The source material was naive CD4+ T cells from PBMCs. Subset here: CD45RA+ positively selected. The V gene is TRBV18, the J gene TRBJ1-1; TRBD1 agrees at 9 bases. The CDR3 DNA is TGTGCCAGCTCCTTGGGACAGGGAGGGAACACTGAAGCTTTCTTT. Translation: CASSLGQGGNTEAFF.